These 2 T cell receptor beta chains originate from one sample sequenced in a study of blood T cell repertoires in COVID-19. Repertoires were generated with immunoSEQ multiplex PCR, while TCRdb's copy carries only in-frame clones and drops some. The data show roughly 30,000 clones, with 93% seen just once and 4% to 6.5% held by the top ten. The sequenced sample consisted of peripheral blood. These receptors were obtained from a human donor in a cohort sampled during active COVID-19.

J is TRBJ1-2 and V is TRBV4-1; maybe TRBD1 (5 bases). V dropped 0 bases and J dropped 4 bases, with 12 bases sitting between them. The CDR3 runs 15 residues. The germline gives CDR1 MGHRA, CDR2 YSYEKL. CDR3 amino acids: CASSQDGPGFYGYTF. CDR3 coding DNA: TGCGCCAGCAGCCAAGATGGCCCAGGGTTCTATGGCTACACCTTC.

The rearrangement joins TRBV29-1 to TRBJ2-7; 7 bases match TRBD1. V lost 5 bases and J lost 6; bases outside the gene matches: 16. Germline CDR1 reads SQVTM; CDR2 reads ANQGSEA. This CDR3 spans 15 amino acids. The CDR3 is CSVTGQAFGDIEQYF. CDR3 coding DNA: TGCAGCGTTACCGGACAGGCGTTCGGGGATATCGAGCAGTACTTC.